The TCR beta chain described here comes from a study of OX40 agonist ivuxolimab in advanced cancers. Study-wide context: Eligibility rules accepted prior anti-PD-1, anti-PD-L1 or anti-CTLA-4 therapy, and around 43% had some.

The germline gives CDR1 WNHNN, CDR2 SYGVQD (reference sequence). The CDR3 is made up of 14 amino acids. The V gene lost 0 bases and the J gene lost 1 base, with 6 bases spanning the gap. The data were produced by immunoSEQ multiplex PCR, yet TCRdb's version contains in-frame clones alone and is incomplete. Of about 150,000 clones listed, approximately 90% are singletons. The V and J genes are TRBV10-1 and TRBJ2-5; D uncertain. Sequencing was performed on CD4+ or CD8+ T cells sorted from blood, taken in a trial of the OX40 agonist ivuxolimab. The source is an adult with an advanced solid tumor such as melanoma, head and neck, liver or kidney cancer. This chain's CDR3 is CASSESKAQETQYF. The CDR3 coding sequence is TGCGCCAGCAGTGAGTCGAAGGCCCAAGAGACCCAGTACTTC.